These 15 T cell receptor beta chains came from one sample sequenced in a study of blood T cell repertoires in COVID-19. The table came from immunoSEQ multiplex PCR; TCRdb's copy has only in-frame clones and leaves some out. The sample records roughly 230,000 clones, 84% being singletons. Input material: peripheral blood. Receptors originate from a man between 45 and 60 years old with acute or convalescent COVID-19.

The J gene is TRBJ2-5, the V gene TRBV24-1, with D uncertain. V was clipped by 2 bases and J by 3 bases, with 12 bases between them. Germline CDR1 and CDR2: KGHDR and SFDVKD. The CDR3 is 15 residues long. CDR3 sequence (DNA): TGTGCCACCAGTGATTCCCGAGGCGTAGAAGAGACCCAGTACTTC. Its translation is CATSDSRGVEETQYF.

CDR3 DNA: TGTGCCATCAGTGAGTTCACAGGGAACACCGGGGAGCTGTTTTTT. Protein sequence: CAISEFTGNTGELFF. The chain couples TRBV10-3 to TRBJ2-2, with D possibly being TRBD1 (5 bases). Germline V gene data show CDR1 as ENHRY and CDR2 as SYGVKD. Trimming pared 1 base from V and 1 base from J, leaving 7 bases between. This CDR3 has 15 residues.

The chain links TRBV18 to TRBJ2-7; TRBD1 agrees at 9 bases. With V trimmed by 3 bases and J by 4 bases, 4 bases remained unmatched. Germline V gene lookup returns CDR1 KGHSH and CDR2 LQKENI. The CDR3 has 14 amino acids. The CDR3 reads CASSPGQGLYEQYF. The CDR3 DNA reads as TGTGCCAGCTCACCGGGACAGGGATTATACGAGCAGTACTTC.

The chain combines TRBV6-5 with TRBJ2-1; 8 bases map to TRBD1. V lost 7 bases and J lost 6; bases outside the gene matches: 11. This CDR3 comprises 15 residues. Germline CDR1 is MNHEY and CDR2 is SVGAGI. The chain's CDR3 is CASTRGQAPRNEQFF. In nucleotides, the CDR3 is TGTGCCAGCACGCGGGGACAGGCCCCACGCAATGAGCAGTTCTTC.

This clone was seen a few times. V is TRBV18 and J is TRBJ1-6; D possibly corresponds to TRBD1 (5 bases). V was cut by 3 bases and J by 9 bases, with 18 bases left in between. This CDR3 is built from 16 residues. Per germline, CDR1 KGHSH and CDR2 LQKENI. CDR3 nucleotides: TGTGCCAGCTCACCCCACGGGACTCCAGAAGGTTCACCCCTCCACTTT. It yields the protein CASSPHGTPEGSPLHF.

The chain uses TRBV2 and TRBJ2-7, with 14 bases identical to TRBD2. J lost 6 bases, V lost 4 bases, and 2 bases had no gene match. Germline V lookup: CDR1 SNHLY, CDR2 FYNNEI. The CDR3 contains 14 residues. CDR3 nucleotide sequence: TGTGCCAGCAGTGGGGGACTAGCGGGAGTCGAGCAGTACTTC. As protein: CASSGGLAGVEQYF. The whole variable domain, filled in from reference TRBV2 and TRBJ2-7, reads EPEVTQTPSHQVTQMGQEVILRCVPISNHLYFYWYRQILGQKVEFLVSFYNNEISEKSEIFDDQFSVERPDGSNFTLKIRSTKLEDSAMYFCASSGGLAGVEQYFGPGTRLTVT.

This sequence joins TRBV28 and TRBJ1-1, with TRBD1 as a possible D gene (6 bases). Trimming pared 3 bases from V and 6 bases from J, leaving 17 bases between. The germline V gene has CDR1 MDHEN and CDR2 SYDVKM. CDR3 length equals 15 residues. The CDR3 bases are TGTGCCAGCAGTTTCCCTACAGGGTATCTAGCTGAAGCTTTCTTT. This translates into CASSFPTGYLAEAFF.

The chain is built from TRBV5-1 and TRBJ1-1, with a weak D call TRBD1 (6 bases). The CDR3 is made up of 12 amino acids. V was pared by 4 bases and J by 8 bases, with 12 bases between. Germline loops: CDR1 SGHRS, CDR2 YFSETQ. The CDR3 reads CASSPGTPEAFF. CDR3 nucleotide sequence: TGCGCCAGCAGCCCCGGGACACCCGAAGCTTTCTTT.

The chain couples TRBV7-9 to TRBJ1-2, with D perhaps matching TRBD1 (6 bases). Germline CDR1 SEHNR, CDR2 FQNEAQ (reference sequence). The CDR3 sequence is 14 residues long. The V end was cut by 6 bases, the J end by 2 bases, with 13 bases between. In nucleotides, the CDR3 is TGTGCCAGCAGTTATACAGGGAGCAACTATGGCTACACCTTC. As protein: CASSYTGSNYGYTF.

The genes are TRBV3-1 (or the pseudogene TRBV3-2) and TRBJ1-1; perhaps TRBD1 as D (5 bases). Germline V lookup: CDR1 LGHDT, CDR2 YNNKEL (reference sequence). The CDR3 extends over 14 amino acids. The V gene lost 3 bases and the J gene lost 1 base, with 9 bases spanning the gap. The CDR3 coding sequence is TGTGCCAGCAGCCACGGGACTCGGAACACTGAAGCTTTCTTT. Protein: CASSHGTRNTEAFF.

This chain links TRBV12-5 with TRBJ2-5, with 9 bases identical to TRBD1. The CDR3 loop spans 16 amino acids. V shed 5 bases and J 4 bases; nucleotides not matched to a gene: 11. Germline assignment: CDR1 LGHNT and CDR2 FRNRAP. CDR3 loop: CASGRGDRANLETQYF. In nucleotides, the CDR3 is TGTGCTAGTGGTAGGGGGGACAGGGCCAACTTAGAGACCCAGTACTTC.

This clone occurred once. The chain joins TRBV20-1 to TRBJ2-7, with a tentative D call TRBD2 (6 bases). Deletions cut 3 bases from V and 5 bases from J, with 11 bases between. Germline CDR1 and CDR2: DFQATT and SNEGSKA (reference sequence). This CDR3 is built from 12 residues. The DNA for the CDR3 is TGCAGTGCTAGTGCGGGGTTTGACGAGCAGTACTTC. Protein product: CSASAGFDEQYF.

As for this clone: Other DNA variants within this sample encode the same CDR3. The J gene is TRBJ2-7, the V gene TRBV20-1; possible D gene TRBD1, 6 bases. This CDR3 contains 11 residues. Germline V gene sequence: CDR1 DFQATT, CDR2 SNEGSKA (reference sequence). The V end lost 2 bases, the J end lost 7 bases, and 9 bases lay between the germline ends. CDR3 in amino acids: CSARSGHEQYF. The CDR3, as DNA: TGCAGTGCTAGATCGGGACATGAGCAGTACTTC.

The genes are TRBV18 and TRBJ1-1; TRBD1 might be the D (5 bases). Germline V gene lookup returns CDR1 KGHSH and CDR2 LQKENI. The V end lost 3 bases, the J end lost 1 base, and 9 bases lay between the germline ends. This CDR3 contains 14 residues. CDR3 protein: CASSPTDTNTEAFF. The DNA of the CDR3 is TGTGCCAGCTCACCGACGGACACGAACACTGAAGCTTTCTTT.

This clone appeared a single time. J is TRBJ1-5 and V is TRBV3-1 (or the pseudogene TRBV3-2), with TRBD1 identical over 9 bases. Germline V CDR1 and CDR2: LGHDT, YNNKEL (reference sequence). This CDR3 contains 15 residues. Trimming removed 2 bases from V and 7 bases from J; junction bases left unmatched: 6. The chain's CDR3 is CASSQTTGGRQPQHF. CDR3 nucleotides: TGTGCCAGCAGCCAAACGACAGGGGGGAGGCAGCCCCAGCATTTT.